The 28 T cell receptor beta chains reported below all come from one sample, sequenced in a study of control samples from healthy donors and cancer patients. Measured with immunoSEQ multiplex PCR; TCRdb has only the in-frame clones, and not every one. Of fewer than 200,000 clones listed, 93% were seen once; the top ten hold 4.1%. Sequencing used blood. The source of these receptors is a woman aged 55-75 years in good health.

This clone was recorded a few times. The rearrangement joins TRBV5-4 to TRBJ1-2, with TRBD1 matching over 9 bases. Germline V gene sequence: CDR1 SGHNT, CDR2 YYREEE (reference sequence). The CDR3 consists of 14 residues. Losses at the gene ends were 4 bases for V and 7 bases for J; bases not matched to a gene: 8. The CDR3 nucleotides are TGTGCCAGCAGCATGGAAACAGGGGGCAGTGGCTACACCTTC. Translating it yields CASSMETGGSGYTF. The complete variable domain, with remaining parts taken from reference TRBV5-4 and TRBJ1-2, reads ETGVTQSPTHLIKTRGQQVTLRCSSQSGHNTVSWYQQALGQGPQFIFQYYREEENGRGNFPPRFSGLQFPNYSSELNVNALELDDSALYLCASSMETGGSGYTFGSGTRLTVV.

The chain recombines TRBV19 with TRBJ1-2; possible D gene TRBD1, 5 bases. The V gene lost 5 bases and the J gene lost 0 bases, with 13 bases spanning the gap. Germline values: CDR1 LNHDA, CDR2 SQIVND (reference sequence). CDR3 size: 15 residues. The CDR3 here is CASSRDRETNYGYTF. CDR3 nucleotides: TGTGCCAGTAGTCGGGACCGCGAAACTAACTATGGCTACACCTTC.

Here the CDR3 reads CASSPNGQGGEKLFF. In nucleotides, the CDR3 is TGTGCCAGCAGCCCAAACGGACAGGGGGGTGAAAAACTGTTTTTT. This rearrangement joins TRBV7-3 to TRBJ1-4, with 10 bases fitting TRBD1. Germline trimming cut 5 bases from V and 7 bases from J; bases unmatched to any gene: 7. The CDR3 contains 15 residues. Germline-derived CDR1 and CDR2 are SGHTA and FQGTGA.

J is TRBJ2-5 and V is TRBV7-8; TRBD1 matches 7 bases. The germline gives CDR1 SGHVS, CDR2 FQNEAQ. The junction had 5 bases not matched to a gene; V was cut back by 1 base and J by 6 bases. The CDR3 length is 14 residues. The CDR3 here is CASSLGDREKTQYF. DNA for the CDR3: TGTGCCAGCAGCTTAGGCGACAGGGAAAAGACCCAGTACTTC.

V gene TRBV9 combines with J gene TRBJ1-5; D unclear. Germline CDR1 SGDLS, CDR2 YYNGEE. Trimming cost V 3 bases and J 4 bases, with 14 bases left between them. The CDR3 length is 15 residues. In DNA, the CDR3 is TGTGCCAGCAGCGAGAGTCAGGAGGAAAATCAGCCCCAGCATTTT. This sequence encodes CASSESQEENQPQHF.

The V call is TRBV24-1, the J call TRBJ2-3; TRBD2 matches at 9 bases. Germline assignment: CDR1 KGHDR and CDR2 SFDVKD. This CDR3 is 20 amino acids long. V lost 9 bases, J lost 5 bases, and 26 bases stayed unmatched. The CDR3: CATPRRWRGGYWGLGDTQYF. The CDR3 region has the DNA TGTGCCACCCCACGCCGGTGGCGGGGGGGGTACTGGGGTTTAGGAGATACGCAGTATTTT.

The CDR3 region is CAWSAGQNRGSPLHF. The CDR3 bases are TGTGCCTGGAGTGCCGGACAGAATAGGGGTTCACCCCTCCACTTT. This chain joins TRBV30 and TRBJ1-6; D possibly corresponds to TRBD1 (6 bases). V was clipped by 1 base and J by 9 bases, with 16 bases between them. This CDR3 is 15 amino acids long. Germline lookup yields CDR1 GTSNPN and CDR2 SVGIG (reference sequence).

The chain couples TRBV6-5 to TRBJ2-3; D unresolved. The CDR3 loop spans 10 amino acids. The V gene lost 7 bases and the J gene lost 6 bases, with 5 bases spanning the gap. CDR1 and CDR2 (germline): MNHEY, SVGAGI. The CDR3 is CASIRDTQYF. Written as DNA, the CDR3 is TGTGCCAGCATTCGGGATACGCAGTATTTT.

The chain recombines TRBV18 with TRBJ2-5; D might be TRBD2 (7 bases). Germline V lookup: CDR1 KGHSH, CDR2 LQKENI. The CDR3 spans 17 residues. V was shortened by 2 bases and J by 2 bases, with 18 bases between the two germline ends. This chain's CDR3 is CASSPLMGRGTQETQYF. The CDR3 region has the DNA TGTGCCAGCTCACCATTGATGGGGAGGGGGACACAAGAGACCCAGTACTTC.

The gene calls are TRBV5-1 and TRBJ2-2; the match to TRBD1 covers 7 bases. CDR1 SGHRS and CDR2 YFSETQ come from the germline V gene. This CDR3 comprises 17 residues. Trimming took 4 bases from V and 0 from J; bases not matched to a gene: 9. The CDR3 region has the DNA TGCGCCAGCAGCCCCCTTACCGGGACAGCGAACACCGGGGAGCTGTTTTTT. Translated: CASSPLTGTANTGELFF.

V gene TRBV10-2 combines with J gene TRBJ1-1, with D unresolved. The V end lost 0 bases, the J end lost 1 base, and 6 bases lay between the germline ends. CDR1 is WSHSY, CDR2 SAAADI, per germline. This CDR3 has 14 residues. The DNA for the CDR3 is TGCGCCAGCAGTGAGTCAGCCGGGAACACTGAAGCTTTCTTT. It is translated as CASSESAGNTEAFF.

The rearrangement joins TRBV5-1 to TRBJ1-2, with D tentatively TRBD1 (5 bases). This CDR3 is 15 amino acids long. V was clipped by 2 bases and J by 0 bases, with 11 bases between them. Germline CDR1 and CDR2: SGHRS and YFSETQ. The CDR3 DNA reads TGCGCCAGCAGCTTTGGGACGGACGCTAACTATGGCTACACCTTC. As protein: CASSFGTDANYGYTF.

V gene TRBV18 combines with J gene TRBJ2-5; D is ambiguous. Germline V gives CDR1 KGHSH, CDR2 LQKENI. The CDR3 runs to 13 residues. Trimming removed 1 base from V and 5 bases from J, with 8 bases in between. The CDR3 loop reads CASSPLAMETQYF. The CDR3 coding sequence is TGTGCCAGCTCACCACTGGCAATGGAGACCCAGTACTTC.

The chain couples TRBV3-1 (or the pseudogene TRBV3-2) to TRBJ2-4, with TRBD1 identical over 7 bases. The CDR3 sequence is 15 residues long. The V gene end was trimmed by 3 bases and the J gene end by 6 bases; junction bases not matched to a gene: 8. Germline values: CDR1 LGHDT, CDR2 YNNKEL (reference sequence). The CDR3 DNA sequence: TGTGCCAGCAGCCATGAAACAGGGGCGGGAAACATTCAGTACTTC. This translates into CASSHETGAGNIQYF.

The rearrangement links TRBV10-1 to TRBJ1-5; perhaps TRBD1 as D (5 bases). V was shortened by 3 bases and J by 7 bases, with 19 bases between the two germline ends. This CDR3 contains 16 residues. Germline loops: CDR1 WNHNN, CDR2 SYGVQD (reference sequence). CDR3 nucleotide sequence: TGCGCCAGCAGTGATACAGGCGGGGAAGGAGAGCAGCCCCAGCATTTT. Its translation: CASSDTGGEGEQPQHF.

This sequence joins TRBV7-2 and TRBJ1-2, with unresolved D. CDR1 is SGHTA and CDR2 is FQGNSA in the germline V gene. The CDR3 contains 14 residues. Trimming left V 1 base short and J 0 bases short, with 6 bases between. CDR3 coding DNA: TGTGCCAGCAGCTTAGACGTAACTAACTATGGCTACACCTTC. It translates to CASSLDVTNYGYTF.

This chain connects TRBV7-7 to TRBJ2-1; D might be TRBD1 (6 bases). The V gene lost 5 bases and the J gene lost 4 bases, with 15 bases spanning the gap. The germline CDR1 and CDR2 sequences are SSHAT and FNYEAQ (reference sequence). This CDR3 spans 15 amino acids. CDR3 bases: TGTGCCAGCAGCCCGGTAGGGGGATTATACAATGAGCAGTTCTTC. It encodes CASSPVGGLYNEQFF.

V usage is TRBV18 and J usage is TRBJ2-3; D may correspond to TRBD1 or TRBD2 (6 bases each). This CDR3 comprises 16 residues. Germline V gene lookup returns CDR1 KGHSH and CDR2 LQKENI. The V end was cut by 4 bases, the J end by 1 base, with 15 bases between. The CDR3 DNA reads as TGTGCCAGCTCACTACGCTCGGGGGCGGGCACAGATACGCAGTATTTT. Residues: CASSLRSGAGTDTQYF.

The chain recombines TRBV5-1 with TRBJ1-1, with TRBD1 identical over 8 bases. This CDR3 has 16 amino acids. The germline V gene encodes CDR1 SGHRS and CDR2 YFSETQ. The trim removed 2 bases at V and 1 base at J, leaving 7 bases unmatched. In nucleotides, the CDR3 is TGCGCCAGCAGCTTAGGTCCCCAGGGGGCGAACACTGAAGCTTTCTTT. Its translation is CASSLGPQGANTEAFF.

The chain joins TRBV7-8 to TRBJ1-3, with D tentatively TRBD1 (5 bases). CDR1 SGHVS and CDR2 FQNEAQ come from the germline V gene. V gave up 5 bases and J gave up 0 bases, with 11 bases separating them. The CDR3 loop spans 15 amino acids. CDR3 amino acids: CASSRDSNSGNTIYF. Written as DNA, the CDR3 is TGTGCCAGCAGCCGAGACAGCAACTCTGGAAACACCATATATTTT.

The rearrangement links TRBV27 to TRBJ1-5; D gene ambiguous. The CDR3 totals 14 residues. V was clipped by 2 bases and J by 1 base, with 6 bases between them. CDR1 is MNHEY and CDR2 is SMNVEV in the germline V gene (reference sequence). CDR3 DNA sequence: TGTGCCAGCAGTTTAGCAGGAAGCAATCAGCCCCAGCATTTT. Residues: CASSLAGSNQPQHF.

This clone was found once. V gene TRBV6-6 combines with J gene TRBJ2-1, with D uncertain. Germline-derived CDR1 and CDR2 are MNHNY and SVGAGI (reference sequence). CDR3 length: 14 residues. V was clipped by 6 bases and J by 0 bases, with 9 bases between them. CDR3 nucleotides: TGTGCCAGCAGGACACAAAGCTCCTACAATGAGCAGTTCTTC. This sequence encodes CASRTQSSYNEQFF.

This chain joins TRBV11-2 and TRBJ2-1, with TRBD2 matching 11 bases. This CDR3 region has 15 residues. V shed 1 base, J shed 8 bases, and the junction held 4 bases outside the gene matches. The V gene's germline CDR1 is SGHAT and CDR2 FQNNGV. The chain's CDR3 is CASSLVAGGLDEQFF. The CDR3 DNA follows: TGTGCCAGCAGCTTAGTAGCGGGGGGGCTCGATGAGCAGTTCTTC.

The chain employs TRBV5-6 and TRBJ1-4, with a weak D call TRBD1 (5 bases). The CDR3 runs 15 residues. The V gene lost 4 bases and the J gene lost 6 bases, with 16 bases spanning the gap. CDR1 SGHDT and CDR2 YYEEEE come from the germline V gene. This chain's CDR3 is CASSGGSGLHEKLFF. In nucleotides, the CDR3 is TGTGCCAGCAGCGGGGGATCAGGTCTTCATGAAAAACTGTTTTTT.

V and J are TRBV10-3 and TRBJ2-2; 12 bases are shared with TRBD2. J was trimmed by 5 bases and V by 3 bases; bases with no gene match: 10. Germline CDR1 ENHRY, CDR2 SYGVKD. The CDR3 totals 18 residues. This chain's CDR3 is CAISDPSSGGVDTGELFF. Here the CDR3 DNA reads TGTGCCATCAGTGATCCGTCTAGCGGGGGGGTCGATACCGGGGAGCTGTTTTTT.

This chain uses TRBV5-5 with TRBJ1-1; D may be TRBD1 (5 bases). This CDR3 is built from 17 residues. Germline lookup yields CDR1 SGHKS and CDR2 YYEKEE (reference sequence). Between the trimmed V and J ends, which lost 2 bases and 1 base, there was a span of 18 bases. This CDR3 is CASSLSGTLFSNTEAFF. In DNA, the CDR3 is TGTGCCAGCAGCTTATCCGGGACCCTCTTCTCGAACACTGAAGCTTTCTTT. The whole variable domain, filled in from reference TRBV5-5 and TRBJ1-1, reads DAGVTQSPTHLIKTRGQQVTLRCSPISGHKSVSWYQQVLGQGPQFIFQYYEKEERGRGNFPDRFSARQFPNYSSELNVNALLLGDSALYLCASSLSGTLFSNTEAFFGQGTRLTVV.

The chain joins TRBV3-1 (or the pseudogene TRBV3-2) to TRBJ2-7; D call uncertain. The CDR3 totals 12 residues. Germline CDR1 LGHDT, CDR2 YNNKEL (reference sequence). With 0 bases removed from V and 6 bases from J, the gap between germline ends came to 6 bases. Written as DNA, the CDR3 is TGTGCCAGCAGCCAAGATCTCGGCGAGCAGTACTTC. Residues: CASSQDLGEQYF.

The chain combines TRBV7-9 with TRBJ2-5; D gene ambiguous. V was shortened by 1 base and J by 7 bases, with 16 bases between the two germline ends. This CDR3 contains 15 residues. From germline, CDR1 is SEHNR and CDR2 FQNEAQ (reference sequence). Written as DNA, the CDR3 is TGTGCCAGCAGCTTAGACGCGCGGACCACCGGGACCCAGTACTTC. The encoded protein is CASSLDARTTGTQYF.